This T cell receptor beta chain emerged from a study of blood T cell repertoires in COVID-19 (dated by TCRdb to 2020 to 2021). Context from the whole study: Samples covering the acute and convalescent phases of COVID-19 were provided by collaborators in the United States, Italy and Spain. Deeply sampled blood TCRbeta repertoires from subjects exposed to, actively infected with, or recovered from COVID-19 were included in the dataset. Samples came from the ongoing ImmuneRACE study (first 160 participants) plus 1,254 subjects from 6 global collaborators. Nearly every sample came with metadata listing a de-identified subject ID, COVID-19 status, age in years and sex. The repertoires were released in a freely available public database meant as a resource for research on the immune response to SARS-CoV-2. The material from the prospective study consisted of cDNA or gDNA derived from T cells, B-cell-depleted T cells, or PBMCs. Where available, HLA class I and class II types were obtained from metadata supplied by the sample provider rather than from assay-based typing. General conclusions and limits of the study: The amount of clinical and demographic metadata varied by source and participant and was provided uncurated.

Collaborating institutions collected whole blood in K2EDTA tubes following their own protocols. For TCRbeta analysis, collaborator samples were shipped as frozen whole blood, as isolated PBMCs, or as DNA extracted from either sample type. With respect to this clone: Its antigen specificity is not known. No clone much larger than this one lies a single base away; base qualities are absent.

At the junction V is shortened by 4 bases and J by 1 base; bases outside the gene matches: 4. CDR1 and CDR2 (SGHRS, YFSETQ) derive from the germline V gene. The CDR3 starts with the cysteine, ends with the phenylalanine, and has 15 residues. This entry keeps only the CDR3 DNA: 45 bases, framed from base 1. The immunoSEQ Assay, a bias-controlled multiplex PCR, was used to amplify TCRbeta CDR3 regions from genomic DNA. Turning to the authors' computational methods: The number of nucleated cells in each sample was estimated by amplification of reference gene primers within the assay. To quantify the absolute abundance of each unique TCRbeta CDR3 rearrangement, sequence reads were collapsed and filtered. For each sample, productive Simpson clonality was calculated as the square root of Simpson's diversity index across productive rearrangements. The source is immuneACCESS, and TCRdb retained only in-frame sequences with V and J called. Part of the clones is not carried over; for the studies checked, unresolved V genes explain less than half of this, and the remainder is unexplained. The V and J calls and clone size are taken from that table; D and trimming were inferred from the DNA. The sample table shows 350,000 to 450,000 clones, and 85% are seen once. 3.5% to 4% of the sample belongs to the ten largest clones.

Sequenced sample: peripheral blood. The receptor was derived from a woman aged 18-29 years with acute or convalescent COVID-19. The sequence links TRBV5-1 to TRBJ2-3; 9 bases in between match TRBD1. The nucleotide sequence reads as follows: TGCGCCAGCAGCCCTTGGACAGGGGGCACAGATACGCAGTATTTT. Its amino acids are CASSPWTGGTDTQYF.